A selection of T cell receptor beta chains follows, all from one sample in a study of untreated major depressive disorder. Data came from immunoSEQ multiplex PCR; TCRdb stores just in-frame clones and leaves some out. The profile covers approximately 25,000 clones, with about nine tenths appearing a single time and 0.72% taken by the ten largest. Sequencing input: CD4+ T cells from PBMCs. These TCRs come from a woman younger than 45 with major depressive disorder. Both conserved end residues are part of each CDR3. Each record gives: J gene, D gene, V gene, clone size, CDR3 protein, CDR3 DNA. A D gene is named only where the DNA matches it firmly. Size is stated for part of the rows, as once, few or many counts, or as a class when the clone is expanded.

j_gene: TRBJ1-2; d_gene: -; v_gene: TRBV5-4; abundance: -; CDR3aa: CASSDFRGLYGYTF; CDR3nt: TGTGCCAGCAGCGACTTCCGGGGCCTCTATGGCTACACCTTC
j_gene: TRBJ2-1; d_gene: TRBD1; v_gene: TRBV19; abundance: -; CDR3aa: CASSPRQGVSYNEQFF; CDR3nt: TGTGCCAGTAGTCCCAGACAGGGGGTTTCCTACAATGAGCAGTTCTTC
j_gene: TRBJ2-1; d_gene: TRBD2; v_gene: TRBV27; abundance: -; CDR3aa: CASSVSGKSYNEQFF; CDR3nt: TGTGCCAGCAGCGTTAGCGGGAAGTCCTACAATGAGCAGTTCTTC
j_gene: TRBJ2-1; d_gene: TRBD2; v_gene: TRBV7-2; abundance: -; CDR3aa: CASSSTSGSGVWQFF; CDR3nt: TGTGCCAGCAGCTCCACTAGCGGGTCAGGCGTTTGGCAGTTCTTC
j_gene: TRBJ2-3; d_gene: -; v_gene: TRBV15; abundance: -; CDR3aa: CATSRDRGGPDTQYF; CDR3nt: TGTGCCACCAGCAGAGATCGTGGGGGGCCGGATACGCAGTATTTT
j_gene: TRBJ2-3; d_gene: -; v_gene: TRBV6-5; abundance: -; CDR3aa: CASSYGGITDTQYF; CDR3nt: TGTGCCAGCAGTTACGGGGGAATCACAGATACGCAGTATTTT
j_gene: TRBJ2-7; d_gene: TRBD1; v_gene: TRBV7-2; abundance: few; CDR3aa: CASSSRWGQGYEQYF; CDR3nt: TGTGCCAGCAGCTCCCGGTGGGGACAGGGCTACGAGCAGTACTTC
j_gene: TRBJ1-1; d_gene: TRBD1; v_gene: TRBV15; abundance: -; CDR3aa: CATSRPAGGTEAFF; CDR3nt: TGTGCCACCAGCAGACCCGCAGGGGGCACTGAAGCTTTCTTT
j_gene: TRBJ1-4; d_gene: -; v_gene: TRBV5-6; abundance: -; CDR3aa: CASSLTGTETEKLFF; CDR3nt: TGTGCCAGCAGCCTCACCGGGACGGAGACTGAAAAACTGTTTTTT
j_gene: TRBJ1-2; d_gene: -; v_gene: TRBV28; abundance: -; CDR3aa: CATSQLINYGYTF; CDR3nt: TGTGCCACCAGCCAACTGATAAACTATGGCTACACCTTC
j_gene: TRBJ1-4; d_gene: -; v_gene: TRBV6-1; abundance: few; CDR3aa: CASSGWTAGNEKLFF; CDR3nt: TGTGCCAGCAGTGGGTGGACCGCTGGTAATGAAAAACTGTTTTTT
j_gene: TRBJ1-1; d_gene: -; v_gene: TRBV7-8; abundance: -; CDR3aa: CASSFVGGPQNTEAFF; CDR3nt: TGTGCCAGCAGCTTTGTCGGGGGGCCCCAGAACACTGAAGCTTTCTTT
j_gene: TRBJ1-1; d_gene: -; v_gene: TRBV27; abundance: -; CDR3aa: CASTHGSGPATEAFF; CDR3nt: TGTGCCAGCACTCACGGTTCCGGCCCCGCCACTGAAGCTTTCTTT
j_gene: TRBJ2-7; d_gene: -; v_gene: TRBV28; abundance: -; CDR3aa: CASKRGGTYIEQYF; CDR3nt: TGTGCCAGCAAAAGGGGTGGGACGTATATCGAGCAGTACTTC
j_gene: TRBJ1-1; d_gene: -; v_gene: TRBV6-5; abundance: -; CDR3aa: CASSYKGLGTEAFF; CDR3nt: TGTGCCAGCAGTTACAAGGGCCTGGGTACTGAAGCTTTCTTT
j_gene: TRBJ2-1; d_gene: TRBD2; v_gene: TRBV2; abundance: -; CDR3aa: CASSGLGGRLAGVNEQFF; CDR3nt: TGTGCCAGCAGTGGACTGGGAGGCCGACTAGCGGGAGTCAATGAGCAGTTCTTC
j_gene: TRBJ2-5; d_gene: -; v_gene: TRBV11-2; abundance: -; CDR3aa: CASSLGVVGGARETQYF; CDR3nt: TGTGCCAGCAGCTTAGGAGTAGTGGGGGGCGCCCGCGAGACCCAGTACTTC
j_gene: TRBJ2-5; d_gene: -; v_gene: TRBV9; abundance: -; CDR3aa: CASSVDLRETQYF; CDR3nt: TGTGCCAGCAGCGTAGATTTACGAGAGACCCAGTACTTC
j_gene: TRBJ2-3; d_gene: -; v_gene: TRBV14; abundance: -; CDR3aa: CASSQDPRRTDTQYF; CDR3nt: TGTGCCAGCAGCCAAGATCCCAGGCGCACAGATACGCAGTATTTT
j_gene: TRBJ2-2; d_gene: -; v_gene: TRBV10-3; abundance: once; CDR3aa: CATRQDFNTGELFF; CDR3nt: TGTGCCACCAGACAGGACTTTAACACCGGGGAGCTGTTTTTT
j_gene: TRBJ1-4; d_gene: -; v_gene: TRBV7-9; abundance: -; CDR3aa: CASSLTGARNEKLFF; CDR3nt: TGTGCCAGCAGCTTAACGGGTGCCCGTAATGAAAAACTGTTTTTT
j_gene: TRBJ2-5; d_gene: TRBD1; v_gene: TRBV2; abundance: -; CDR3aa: CASSAEDRGGRETQYF; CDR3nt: TGTGCCAGCAGTGCCGAGGACAGGGGCGGGCGGGAGACCCAGTACTTC
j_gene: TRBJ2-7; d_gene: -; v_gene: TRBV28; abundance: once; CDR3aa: CASSSGLPHYEQYF; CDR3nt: TGTGCCAGCAGTTCGGGACTCCCCCACTACGAGCAGTACTTC
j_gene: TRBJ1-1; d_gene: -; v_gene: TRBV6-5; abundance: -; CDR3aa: CASSPDTLTGAEAFF; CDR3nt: TGTGCCAGCAGTCCGGACACCTTAACGGGGGCTGAAGCTTTCTTT
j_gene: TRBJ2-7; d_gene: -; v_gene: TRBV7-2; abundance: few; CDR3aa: CASSLGGGLAEQYF; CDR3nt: TGTGCCAGCAGTCTAGGTGGGGGGCTAGCGGAGCAGTACTTC
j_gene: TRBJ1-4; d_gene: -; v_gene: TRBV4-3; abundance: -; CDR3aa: CASSQATREDGKLFF; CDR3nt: TGCGCCAGCAGCCAAGCGACAAGGGAGGATGGAAAACTGTTTTTT
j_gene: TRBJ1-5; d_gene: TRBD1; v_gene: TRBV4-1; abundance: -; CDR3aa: CASSLGQDSNQPQHF; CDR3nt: TGCGCCAGCAGCCTCGGACAGGATAGCAATCAGCCCCAGCATTTT
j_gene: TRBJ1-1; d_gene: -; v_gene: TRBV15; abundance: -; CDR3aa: CATSRVFSTAGANTEAFF; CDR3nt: TGTGCCACCAGCAGAGTCTTTTCTACGGCAGGGGCGAACACTGAAGCTTTCTTT
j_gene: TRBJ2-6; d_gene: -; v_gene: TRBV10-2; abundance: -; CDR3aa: CASSASGANVLTF; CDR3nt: TGCGCCAGCAGCGCCTCTGGGGCCAACGTCCTGACTTTC
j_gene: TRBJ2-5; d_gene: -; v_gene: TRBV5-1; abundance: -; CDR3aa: CASSWGTSRAGSSQETQYF; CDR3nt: TGCGCCAGCAGCTGGGGCACTAGCAGGGCTGGGTCCTCCCAAGAGACCCAGTACTTC
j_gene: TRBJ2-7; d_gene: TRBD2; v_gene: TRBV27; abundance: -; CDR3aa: CASSPPGSGSGEQYF; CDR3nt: TGTGCCAGCAGTCCGCCGGGTAGCGGGAGTGGTGAGCAGTACTTC
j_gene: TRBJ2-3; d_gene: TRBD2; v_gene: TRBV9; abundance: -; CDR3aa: CASSAGLAVTDTQYF; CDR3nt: TGTGCCAGCAGCGCCGGACTAGCGGTCACAGATACGCAGTATTTT
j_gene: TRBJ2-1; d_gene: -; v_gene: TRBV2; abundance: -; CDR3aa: CASSEAGGPRNEQFF; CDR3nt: TGTGCCAGCAGTGAAGCGGGGGGACCACGGAATGAGCAGTTCTTC
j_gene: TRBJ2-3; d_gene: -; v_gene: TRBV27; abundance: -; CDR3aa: CASTGRRTSTDTQYF; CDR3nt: TGTGCCAGCACCGGACGCAGAACTAGCACAGATACGCAGTATTTT
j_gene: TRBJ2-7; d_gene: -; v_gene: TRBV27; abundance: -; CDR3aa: CASREGLSSYEQYF; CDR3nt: TGTGCCAGCAGGGAAGGACTCAGCTCCTACGAGCAGTACTTC
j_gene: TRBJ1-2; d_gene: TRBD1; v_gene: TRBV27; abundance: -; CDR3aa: CASSSWTGSEGYGYTF; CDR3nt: TGTGCCAGCAGTTCCTGGACAGGTTCGGAGGGCTATGGCTACACCTTC
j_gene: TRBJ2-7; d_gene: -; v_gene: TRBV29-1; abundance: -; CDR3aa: CSVETADRKRSF; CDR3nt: TGCAGCGTTGAAACAGCCGACAGAAAACGGTCCTTC
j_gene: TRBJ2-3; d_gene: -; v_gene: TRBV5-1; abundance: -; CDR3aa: CASSLSLYTDTQYF; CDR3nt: TGCGCCAGCAGCTTGTCATTATACACAGATACGCAGTATTTT
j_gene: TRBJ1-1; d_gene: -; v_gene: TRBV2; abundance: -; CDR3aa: CASREIGPNTEAFF; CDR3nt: TGTGCCAGCAGAGAGATTGGCCCGAACACTGAAGCTTTCTTT
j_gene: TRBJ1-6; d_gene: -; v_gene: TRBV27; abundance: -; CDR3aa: CASSLSLVRGYNSPLHF; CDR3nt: TGTGCCAGCAGTTTATCCCTAGTCAGGGGCTACAATTCACCCCTCCACTTT